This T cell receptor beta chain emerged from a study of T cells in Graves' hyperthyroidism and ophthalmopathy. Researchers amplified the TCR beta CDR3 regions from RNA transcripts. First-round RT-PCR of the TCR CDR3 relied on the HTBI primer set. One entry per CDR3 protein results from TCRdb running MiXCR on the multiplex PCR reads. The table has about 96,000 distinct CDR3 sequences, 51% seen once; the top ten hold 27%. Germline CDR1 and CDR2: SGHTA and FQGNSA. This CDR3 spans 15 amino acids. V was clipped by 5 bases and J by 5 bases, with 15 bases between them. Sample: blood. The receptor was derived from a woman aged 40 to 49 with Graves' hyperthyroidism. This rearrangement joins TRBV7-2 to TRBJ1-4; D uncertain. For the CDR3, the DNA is TGTGCCAGCAGCCGCTGGACTAGCGGGAATGAAAAACTGTTTTTT. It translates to CASSRWTSGNEKLFF.